Below, 18 T cell receptor beta chains from the same sample are listed, as sequenced in a study of blood T cell repertoires in COVID-19. TCRdb keeps only in-frame clones here, not all; method: immunoSEQ multiplex PCR. The table shows about 160,000 clones, with about 86% occurring only once. The sequencing input was peripheral blood. These receptors were collected from a woman in her 70s with COVID-19, enrolled during active disease.

The rearrangement links TRBV2 to TRBJ1-1; D call uncertain. This CDR3 region has 14 residues. Deletions cut 8 bases from V and 1 base from J, with 14 bases between. CDR1 is SNHLY, CDR2 FYNNEI, per germline. CDR3 bases: TGTGCCAGCGGCGACCGGGGTAGGAACACTGAAGCTTTCTTT. It translates to CASGDRGRNTEAFF.

In this sample, this clone turned up once. The V call is TRBV6-5, the J call TRBJ1-3, with unresolved D. V was shortened by 6 bases and J by 0 bases, with 12 bases between the two germline ends. The CDR3 loop spans 15 amino acids. Germline V gene sequence: CDR1 MNHEY, CDR2 SVGAGI. The CDR3: CASSRKTHSGNTIYF. DNA of the CDR3: TGTGCCAGCAGCCGAAAGACACACTCTGGAAACACCATATATTTT.

This clone was detected a few times. This chain joins TRBV28 and TRBJ2-4; TRBD1 matches at 7 bases. The junction had 10 bases not matched to a gene; V was cut back by 4 bases and J by 1 base. Germline assignment: CDR1 MDHEN and CDR2 SYDVKM. The length of the CDR3 is 17 residues. CDR3 sequence reads: CASSSPQGQGAKNIQYF. CDR3 DNA: TGTGCCAGCAGTTCACCACAGGGGCAAGGGGCCAAAAACATTCAGTACTTC. The variable domain in full, with the rest retrieved from reference TRBV28 and TRBJ2-4, is DVKVTQSSRYLVKRTGEKVFLECVQDMDHENMFWYRQDPGLGLRLIYFSYDVKMKEKGDIPEGYSVSREKKERFSLILESASTNQTSMYLCASSSPQGQGAKNIQYFGAGTRLSVL.

The chain combines TRBV7-9 with TRBJ1-2; D possibly corresponds to TRBD1 (5 bases). Germline V gene lookup returns CDR1 SEHNR and CDR2 FQNEAQ (reference sequence). The V gene lost 1 base and the J gene lost 3 bases, with 15 bases spanning the gap. CDR3 size: 16 residues. The CDR3 region is CASSLGPQRGDYGYTF. CDR3 bases: TGTGCCAGCAGCTTAGGTCCGCAGCGGGGGGACTATGGCTACACCTTC.

This chain joins TRBV20-1 and TRBJ2-3, with a possible D match to TRBD1 (5 bases). The germline V gene has CDR1 DFQATT and CDR2 SNEGSKA (reference sequence). This CDR3 spans 13 amino acids. The V end was cut by 3 bases, the J end by 6 bases, with 13 bases between. The CDR3 reads CSASAGMEDTQYF. In DNA, the CDR3 is TGCAGTGCTAGTGCAGGGATGGAGGATACGCAGTATTTT.

The chain is built from TRBV5-1 and TRBJ1-2; the D is unclear. The CDR3 has 13 residues. Trimming left V 0 bases short and J 3 bases short, with 6 bases between. Germline V gene lookup returns CDR1 SGHRS and CDR2 YFSETQ. DNA for the CDR3: TGCGCCAGCAGCTTGGGGGGAGACTATGGCTACACCTTC. Translation: CASSLGGDYGYTF.

The chain uses TRBV10-1 and TRBJ2-5, with TRBD2 matching over 10 bases. Germline lookup yields CDR1 WNHNN and CDR2 SYGVQD (reference sequence). V dropped 3 bases and J dropped 3; count of bases not matched to a gene: 4. The CDR3 spans 15 residues. CDR3 bases: TGCGCCAGCAGTGAAGGTAGCGGGGGGAAAGAGACCCAGTACTTC. This gives the protein CASSEGSGGKETQYF.

The chain combines TRBV11-2 with TRBJ2-3; TRBD1 is a possible D gene (5 bases). The CDR3 contains 13 residues. V lost 3 bases, J lost 1 base, and 5 bases lay in between. CDR1 and CDR2 (germline): SGHAT, FQNNGV. The chain's CDR3 is CASSFRGTDTQYF. CDR3 bases: TGTGCCAGCAGCTTCAGGGGCACAGATACGCAGTATTTT. The whole variable domain, filled in from reference TRBV11-2 and TRBJ2-3, reads EAGVAQSPRYKIIEKRQSVAFWCNPISGHATLYWYQQILGQGPKLLIQFQNNGVVDDSQLPKDRFSAERLKGVDSTLKIQPAKLEDSAVYLCASSFRGTDTQYFGPGTRLTVL.

The V and J genes are TRBV14 and TRBJ1-2; no definite D call. Germline CDR1 SGHDN, CDR2 FVKESK. The V and J ends lost 0 bases and 8 bases respectively, with 13 bases between them. This CDR3 comprises 14 residues. CDR3 sequence (DNA): TGTGCCAGCAGCCAAGAGATGGGAGTCCCGGGCTACACCTTC. Residues: CASSQEMGVPGYTF.

The V gene is TRBV19, the J gene TRBJ2-6; 8 bases are shared with TRBD2. J gave up 0 bases and V 3 bases, and 4 bases lay outside the gene matches. The CDR3 length is 17 residues. Germline V lookup: CDR1 LNHDA, CDR2 SQIVND (reference sequence). The CDR3 sequence: CASSMYSGGSGANVLTF. Written as DNA, the CDR3 is TGTGCCAGTAGTATGTACAGCGGGGGCTCTGGGGCCAACGTCCTGACTTTC. The variable domain in full, with the rest retrieved from reference TRBV19 and TRBJ2-6, is DGGITQSPKYLFRKEGQNVTLSCEQNLNHDAMYWYRQDPGQGLRLIYYSQIVNDFQKGDIAEGYSVSREKKESFPLTVTSAQKNPTAFYLCASSMYSGGSGANVLTFGAGSRLTVL.

V is TRBV10-1 and J is TRBJ1-1, with D tentatively TRBD1 (5 bases). The CDR3 has 14 amino acids. V was cut by 0 bases and J by 5 bases, with 10 bases left in between. Germline CDR1 and CDR2: WNHNN and SYGVQD (reference sequence). CDR3 bases: TGCGCCAGCAGTGAGTCTGGGGGAGGGACTGAAGCTTTCTTT. The encoded protein is CASSESGGGTEAFF.

The rearrangement links TRBV5-3 to TRBJ1-4; D is undetermined. TRBV5-3 is recorded as an ORF, its role being uncertain. V was shortened by 2 bases and J by 2 bases, with 7 bases between the two germline ends. The CDR3 is 14 residues long. This CDR3 is CARSLQHTNEKLFF. DNA for the CDR3: TGTGCCAGAAGCTTACAGCATACTAATGAAAAACTGTTTTTT.

The chain couples TRBV7-9 to TRBJ2-7; 7 nucleotides line up with TRBD2. Germline values: CDR1 SEHNR, CDR2 FQNEAQ (reference sequence). J gave up 0 bases and V 5 bases, and 4 bases lay outside the gene matches. The CDR3 covers 14 residues. In nucleotides, the CDR3 is TGTGCCAGCAGCCGCGGGGGAAGCTCCTACGAGCAGTACTTC. This codes for CASSRGGSSYEQYF. The complete variable domain, with remaining parts taken from reference TRBV7-9 and TRBJ2-7, reads DTGVSQNPRHKITKRGQNVTFRCDPISEHNRLYWYRQTLGQGPEFLTYFQNEAQLEKSRLLSDRFSAERPKGSFSTLEIQRTEQGDSAMYLCASSRGGSSYEQYFGPGTRLTVT.

The rearrangement links TRBV28 to TRBJ1-1; 10 nucleotides line up with TRBD1. After removal of 6 bases from V and 3 bases from J, the junction contained 4 bases not matched to a gene. Germline CDR1 is MDHEN and CDR2 is SYDVKM. The CDR3 has 14 residues. The CDR3 protein is CASRRQGAHTEAFF. DNA for the CDR3: TGTGCCAGCAGGCGACAGGGGGCGCACACTGAAGCTTTCTTT.

V is TRBV10-3 and J is TRBJ2-7; TRBD1 aligns across 9 bases. The CDR3 has 14 amino acids. Losses at the gene ends were 8 bases for V and 0 bases for J; bases not matched to a gene: 5. CDR1 and CDR2 (germline): ENHRY, SYGVKD. The CDR3 DNA follows: TGTGCCATCCTAGGGACAGGGAGCTCCTACGAGCAGTACTTC. This translates into CAILGTGSSYEQYF.

The chain links TRBV2 to TRBJ2-7; D unclear. Looked up from germline, CDR1 is SNHLY and CDR2 is FYNNEI. The CDR3 consists of 15 residues. The ends were cut back, 0 bases at V and 0 bases at J, with 9 bases in the middle. The CDR3 region is CASSEARKSSYEQYF. In DNA form, the CDR3 reads TGTGCCAGCAGTGAAGCGCGGAAGAGCTCCTACGAGCAGTACTTC.

The gene calls are TRBV2 and TRBJ2-5, with a weak D call TRBD1 (6 bases). Germline V gene sequence: CDR1 SNHLY, CDR2 FYNNEI. This CDR3 is 13 amino acids long. Trimming took off 5 bases at V and 0 bases at J, with 7 bases between the two ends. This CDR3 reads CASSRDNQETQYF. As DNA, the CDR3 is TGTGCCAGCAGTCGGGACAACCAAGAGACCCAGTACTTC. The complete variable domain, with remaining parts taken from reference TRBV2 and TRBJ2-5, reads EPEVTQTPSHQVTQMGQEVILRCVPISNHLYFYWYRQILGQKVEFLVSFYNNEISEKSEIFDDQFSVERPDGSNFTLKIRSTKLEDSAMYFCASSRDNQETQYFGPGTRLLVL.

In DNA form, the CDR3 reads TGTGCCGTTGCGGGGGGGTCGGATACGCAGTATTTT. Residues: CAVAGGSDTQYF. The chain combines TRBV6-5 with TRBJ2-3; TRBD2 matches 9 bases. V lost 11 bases, J lost 6 bases, and 6 bases stayed unmatched. Per germline, CDR1 MNHEY and CDR2 SVGAGI. This CDR3 is 12 amino acids long.